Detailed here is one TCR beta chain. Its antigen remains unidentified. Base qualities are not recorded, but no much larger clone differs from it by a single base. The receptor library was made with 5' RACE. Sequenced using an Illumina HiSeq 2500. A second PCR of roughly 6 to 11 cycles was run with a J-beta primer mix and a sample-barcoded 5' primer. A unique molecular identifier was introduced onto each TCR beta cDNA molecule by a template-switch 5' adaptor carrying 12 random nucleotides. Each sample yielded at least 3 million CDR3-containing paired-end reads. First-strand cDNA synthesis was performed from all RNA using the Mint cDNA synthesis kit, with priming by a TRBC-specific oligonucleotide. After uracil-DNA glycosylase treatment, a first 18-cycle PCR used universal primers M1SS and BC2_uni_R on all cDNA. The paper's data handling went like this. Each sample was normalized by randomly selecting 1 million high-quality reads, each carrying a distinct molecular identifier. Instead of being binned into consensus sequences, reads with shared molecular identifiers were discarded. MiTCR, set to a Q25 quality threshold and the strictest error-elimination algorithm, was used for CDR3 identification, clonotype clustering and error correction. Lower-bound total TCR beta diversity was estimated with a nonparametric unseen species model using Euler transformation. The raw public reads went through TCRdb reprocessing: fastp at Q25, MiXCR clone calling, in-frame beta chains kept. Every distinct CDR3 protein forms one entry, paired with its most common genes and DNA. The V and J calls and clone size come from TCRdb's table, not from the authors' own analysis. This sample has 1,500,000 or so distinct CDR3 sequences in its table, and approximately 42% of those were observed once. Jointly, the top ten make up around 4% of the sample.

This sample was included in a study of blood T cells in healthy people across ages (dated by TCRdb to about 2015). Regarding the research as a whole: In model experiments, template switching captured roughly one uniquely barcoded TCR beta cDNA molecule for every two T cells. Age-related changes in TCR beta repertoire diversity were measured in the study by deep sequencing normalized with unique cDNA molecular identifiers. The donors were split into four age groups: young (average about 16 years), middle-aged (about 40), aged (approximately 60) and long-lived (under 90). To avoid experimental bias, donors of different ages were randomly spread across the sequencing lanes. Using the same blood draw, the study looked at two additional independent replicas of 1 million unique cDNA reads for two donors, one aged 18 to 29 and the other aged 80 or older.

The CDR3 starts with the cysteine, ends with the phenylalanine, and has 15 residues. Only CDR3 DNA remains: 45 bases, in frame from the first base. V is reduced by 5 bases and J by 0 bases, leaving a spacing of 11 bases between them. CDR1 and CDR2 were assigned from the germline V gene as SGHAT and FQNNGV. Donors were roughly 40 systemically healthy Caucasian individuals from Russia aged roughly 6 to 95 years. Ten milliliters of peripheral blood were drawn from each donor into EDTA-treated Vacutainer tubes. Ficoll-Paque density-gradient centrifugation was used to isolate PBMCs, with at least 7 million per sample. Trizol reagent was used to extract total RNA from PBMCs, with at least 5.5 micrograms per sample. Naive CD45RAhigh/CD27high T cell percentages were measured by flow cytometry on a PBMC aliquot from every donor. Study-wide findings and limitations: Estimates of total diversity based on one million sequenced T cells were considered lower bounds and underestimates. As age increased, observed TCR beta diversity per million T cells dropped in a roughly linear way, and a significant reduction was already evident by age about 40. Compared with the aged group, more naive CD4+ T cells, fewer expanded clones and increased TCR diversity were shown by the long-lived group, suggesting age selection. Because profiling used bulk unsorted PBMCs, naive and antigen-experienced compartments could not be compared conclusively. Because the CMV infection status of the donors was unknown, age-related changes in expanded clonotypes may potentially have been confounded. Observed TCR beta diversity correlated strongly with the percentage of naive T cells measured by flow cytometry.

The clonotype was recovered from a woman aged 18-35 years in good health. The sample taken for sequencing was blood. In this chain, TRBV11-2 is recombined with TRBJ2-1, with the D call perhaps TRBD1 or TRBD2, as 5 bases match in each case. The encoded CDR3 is CASSRDAGSYNEQFF. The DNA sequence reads TGTGCCAGCAGCCGGGACGCCGGCTCCTACAATGAGCAGTTCTTC.